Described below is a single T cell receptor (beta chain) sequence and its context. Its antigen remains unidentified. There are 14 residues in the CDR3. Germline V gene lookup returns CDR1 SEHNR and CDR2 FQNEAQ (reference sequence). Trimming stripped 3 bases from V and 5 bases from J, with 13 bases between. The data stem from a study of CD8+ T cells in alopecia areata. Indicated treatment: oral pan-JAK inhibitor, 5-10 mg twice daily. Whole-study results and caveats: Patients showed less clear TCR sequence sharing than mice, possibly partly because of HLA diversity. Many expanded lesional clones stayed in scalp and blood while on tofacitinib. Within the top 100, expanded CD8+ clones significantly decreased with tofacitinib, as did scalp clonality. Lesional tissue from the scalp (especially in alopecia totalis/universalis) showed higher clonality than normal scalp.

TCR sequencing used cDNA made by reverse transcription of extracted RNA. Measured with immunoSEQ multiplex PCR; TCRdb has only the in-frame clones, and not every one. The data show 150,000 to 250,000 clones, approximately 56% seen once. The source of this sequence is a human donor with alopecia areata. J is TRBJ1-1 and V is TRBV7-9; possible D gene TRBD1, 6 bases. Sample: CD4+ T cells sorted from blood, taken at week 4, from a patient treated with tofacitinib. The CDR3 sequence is CASSLGRGRTEAFF. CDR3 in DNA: TGTGCCAGCAGCTTGGGCAGGGGAAGAACTGAAGCTTTCTTT.